Following are 12 T cell receptor beta chains from one sample sequenced in a study of blood T cell repertoires in COVID-19. Assay used: immunoSEQ multiplex PCR; TCRdb lists only in-frame clones, some missing. The sample yields about 68,000 clones, 65% to 90% seen once. Sequenced: peripheral blood. Receptors originate from an older woman with acute or convalescent COVID-19.

The CDR3 sequence: CSATPNTEAFF. CDR3 DNA sequence: TGCAGTGCAACACCGAACACTGAAGCTTTCTTT. This sequence joins TRBV20-1 and TRBJ1-1, with D uncertain. The CDR3 consists of 11 residues. CDR1 and CDR2 (germline): DFQATT, SNEGSKA (reference sequence). V was clipped by 6 bases and J by 1 base, with 6 bases between them.

The genes are TRBV7-9 and TRBJ2-7; 9 bases are shared with TRBD2. V trimming: 5 bases; J trimming: 6 bases; junction bases outside the gene matches: 11. The CDR3 runs to 15 residues. Germline-derived CDR1 and CDR2 are SEHNR and FQNEAQ (reference sequence). The CDR3 loop is CASSPQRGAFAEQYF. In DNA, the CDR3 is TGTGCCAGCAGCCCCCAGCGGGGGGCCTTTGCCGAGCAGTACTTC.

The chain couples TRBV9 to TRBJ2-3, with D tentatively TRBD2 (6 bases). The V end was cut by 0 bases, the J end by 2 bases, with 16 bases between. The CDR3 consists of 17 residues. CDR1 SGDLS and CDR2 YYNGEE come from the germline V gene. CDR3 in amino acids: CASSVGSGRALTDTQYF. CDR3 bases: TGTGCCAGCAGCGTAGGATCCGGGAGAGCGCTCACAGATACGCAGTATTTT.

The chain couples TRBV5-1 to TRBJ1-1, with 7 bases lining up with TRBD1. This CDR3 is built from 15 residues. Trimming removed 4 bases from V and 4 bases from J; junction bases left unmatched: 10. Per germline, CDR1 SGHRS and CDR2 YFSETQ. The CDR3: CASSPRQGLGTEAFF. In nucleotides, the CDR3 is TGCGCCAGCAGCCCCCGACAGGGTTTAGGCACTGAAGCTTTCTTT. Full variable domain (outside the CDR3, taken from reference TRBV5-1 and TRBJ1-1): KAGVTQTPRYLIKTRGQQVTLSCSPISGHRSVSWYQQTPGQGLQFLFEYFSETQRNKGNFPGRFSGRQFSNSRSEMNVSTLELGDSALYLCASSPRQGLGTEAFFGQGTRLTVV.

The rearrangement links TRBV30 to TRBJ1-5; possibly TRBD1 for D (5 bases). V shed 6 bases and J shed 5 bases, with 14 bases lying between them. CDR1 is GTSNPN, CDR2 SVGIG, per germline (reference sequence). This CDR3 comprises 13 residues. CDR3 nucleotides: TGTGCCTGTTTCACGACAGTCTATCAGCCCCAGCATTTT. Translating gives CACFTTVYQPQHF.

The chain couples TRBV5-6 to TRBJ2-7; 7 bases line up with TRBD1. This CDR3 is built from 14 residues. Germline CDR1 SGHDT, CDR2 YYEEEE. Unmatched junction bases numbered 4, after V lost 0 bases and J lost 4 bases. CDR3 protein: CASSLDRGSYEQYF. CDR3 sequence (DNA): TGTGCCAGCAGCTTGGACAGGGGTTCGTACGAGCAGTACTTC.

As regards this clone: At one end the junction does not follow the germline gene, possibly because of a read error. The chain's CDR3 is CASSQERGLAGVF. The CDR3 nucleotides read TGTGCCAGCAGCCAAGAGAGGGGACTAGCGGGAGTTTTT. V and J are TRBV4-2 and TRBJ2-3, with 14 nucleotides matching TRBD2. Germline V gives CDR1 LGHNA, CDR2 YNFKEQ. This CDR3 is built from 13 residues.

The sample holds one count of this clone. V and J are TRBV2 and TRBJ1-1, with a tentative D call TRBD1 (6 bases). V dropped 4 bases and J dropped 0 bases, with 6 bases sitting between them. CDR1 SNHLY and CDR2 FYNNEI come from the germline V gene. The CDR3 runs to 13 residues. The CDR3 DNA sequence: TGTGCCAGCAGTGGGACAGTGAACACTGAAGCTTTCTTT. Translation gives CASSGTVNTEAFF. The whole variable domain, filled in from reference TRBV2 and TRBJ1-1, reads EPEVTQTPSHQVTQMGQEVILRCVPISNHLYFYWYRQILGQKVEFLVSFYNNEISEKSEIFDDQFSVERPDGSNFTLKIRSTKLEDSAMYFCASSGTVNTEAFFGQGTRLTVV.

V and J are TRBV5-8 and TRBJ1-6, with 9 bases aligning to TRBD1. CDR1 is SGHTS and CDR2 is YDEGEE in the germline V gene. This CDR3 has 16 residues. Trimming cost V 0 bases and J 10 bases; bases outside gene matches: 8. CDR3 nucleotides: TGTGCCAGCAGCTTGGAGTACAGGGGGCGCGGATCACCCCTCCACTTT. Its protein is CASSLEYRGRGSPLHF.

The CDR3 DNA reads as TGTGCCAGCAGTGAACTATCTTACACCGGGGAGCTGTTTTTT. This translates into CASSELSYTGELFF. J is TRBJ2-2 and V is TRBV25-1; D remains ambiguous. The CDR3 spans 14 residues. Germline V lookup: CDR1 MGHDK, CDR2 SYGVNS. Trimming took 2 bases from V and 3 from J, leaving 7 bases between them.

The chain joins TRBV6-5 to TRBJ2-1; 7 bases are a match to TRBD1. Germline V gene data show CDR1 as MNHEY and CDR2 as SVGAGI. The CDR3 has 16 amino acids. V lost 1 base, J lost 0 bases, and 3 bases stayed unmatched. The CDR3 here is CASSYLHRGSYNEQFF. DNA for the CDR3: TGTGCCAGCAGTTACTTGCACAGGGGCTCCTACAATGAGCAGTTCTTC.

The CDR3 sequence is CASSDQPGQGFIEQYF. As DNA, the CDR3 is TGCGCCAGCAGTGACCAGCCGGGACAGGGATTCATCGAGCAGTACTTC. J is TRBJ2-7 and V is TRBV10-1, with 9 bases aligning to TRBD1. Germline V CDR1 and CDR2: WNHNN, SYGVQD (reference sequence). V shed 3 bases, J shed 6 bases, and the junction held 12 bases outside the gene matches. The length of the CDR3 is 16 residues.